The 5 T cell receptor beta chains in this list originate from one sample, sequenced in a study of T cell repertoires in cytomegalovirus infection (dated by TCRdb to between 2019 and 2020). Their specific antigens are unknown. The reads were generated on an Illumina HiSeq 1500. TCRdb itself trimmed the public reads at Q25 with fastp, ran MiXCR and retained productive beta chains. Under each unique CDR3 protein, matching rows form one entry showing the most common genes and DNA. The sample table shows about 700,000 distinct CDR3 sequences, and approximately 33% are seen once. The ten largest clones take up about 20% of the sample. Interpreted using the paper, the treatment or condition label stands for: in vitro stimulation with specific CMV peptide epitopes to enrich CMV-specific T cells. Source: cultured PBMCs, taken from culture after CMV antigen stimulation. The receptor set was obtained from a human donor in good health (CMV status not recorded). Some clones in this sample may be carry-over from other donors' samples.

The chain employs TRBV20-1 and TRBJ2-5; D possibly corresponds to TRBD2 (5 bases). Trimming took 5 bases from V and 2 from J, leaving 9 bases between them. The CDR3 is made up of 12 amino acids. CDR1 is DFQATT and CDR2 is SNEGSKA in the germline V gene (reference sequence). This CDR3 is CSAGLDQETQYF. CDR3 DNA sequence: TGCAGTGCTGGACTCGATCAAGAGACCCAGTACTTC.

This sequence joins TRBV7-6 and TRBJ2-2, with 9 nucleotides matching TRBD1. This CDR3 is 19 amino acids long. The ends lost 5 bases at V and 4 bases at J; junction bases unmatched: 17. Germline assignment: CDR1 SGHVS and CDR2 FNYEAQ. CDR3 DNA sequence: TGTGCCAGCAGCCCGTTACCTGGACAGGGGTTAGGAGGCACCGGGGAGCTGTTTTTT. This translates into CASSPLPGQGLGGTGELFF.

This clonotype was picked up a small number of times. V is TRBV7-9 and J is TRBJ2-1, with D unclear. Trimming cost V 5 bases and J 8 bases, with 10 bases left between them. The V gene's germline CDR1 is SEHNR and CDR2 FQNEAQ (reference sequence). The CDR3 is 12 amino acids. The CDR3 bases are TGTGCCAGCAGCAACCCTATGGATGAGCAGTTCTTC. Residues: CASSNPMDEQFF.

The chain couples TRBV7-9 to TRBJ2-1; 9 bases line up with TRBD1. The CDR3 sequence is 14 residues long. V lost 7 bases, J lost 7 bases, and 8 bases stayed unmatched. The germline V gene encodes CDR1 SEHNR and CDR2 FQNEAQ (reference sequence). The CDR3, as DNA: TGTGCCAGCATCAAGGGACAGGGTTGGAATGAGCAGTTCTTC. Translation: CASIKGQGWNEQFF.

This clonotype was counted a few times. The DNA for the CDR3 is TGTGCCAGCAGTTTCTCCGGGGGGGCCTTGGGTGAGCAGTTCTTC. This encodes CASSFSGGALGEQFF. The V call is TRBV12-3 or TRBV12-4, the J call TRBJ2-1; 8 bases are shared with TRBD2. V shed 3 bases, J shed 9 bases, and the junction held 10 bases outside the gene matches. The length of the CDR3 is 15 residues.